A selection of T cell receptor beta chains follows, all from one sample in a study of spatial heterogeneity in lung cancer. In TCRdb, the 5' RACE reads were re-called with MiXCR into one record per CDR3 protein. The data hold tens of thousands of distinct CDR3 sequences, with roughly 7% observed a single time. The sample was PBMCs, taken at surgery. Receptors were obtained from a female donor with early-stage non-small cell lung cancer. CDR3s include the opening cysteine and the closing phenylalanine or tryptophan.

V gene	J gene	CDR3 protein
TRBV6-2/TRBV6-3	TRBJ1-1	CASREGNTEAFF
TRBV5-5	TRBJ2-3	CASSLVPAGADTQYF
TRBV6-2/TRBV6-3	TRBJ2-7	CASSPAYEQYF
TRBV27	TRBJ2-2	CASSLEGGELFF
TRBV6-2/TRBV6-3	TRBJ2-3	CASSPLAWGGDTQYF
TRBV29-1	TRBJ2-4	CSVDSGGAKNIQYF
TRBV3-1	TRBJ1-1	CASSLREATEAFF
TRBV19	TRBJ2-5	CASSPTGVWKETQYF
TRBV7-4	TRBJ2-2	CASSPWGLSNTGELFF
TRBV29-1	TRBJ2-3	CSVMGRGDTQYF
TRBV12-3/TRBV12-4	TRBJ2-7	CASLLGLGKQYF
TRBV20-1	TRBJ2-7	CSAIAGQLSYEQYF
TRBV20-1	TRBJ2-3	CSPGGSTDTQYF
TRBV29-1	TRBJ1-2	CSAGTGSDGYTF
TRBV20-1	TRBJ1-3	CSARHPGNTIYF
TRBV7-2	TRBJ2-1	CASSFGGHNEQFF
TRBV6-5	TRBJ2-7	CASSYSGDRYEQYF
TRBV3-1	TRBJ1-3	CASSQTAGSGNTIYF
TRBV28	TRBJ2-7	CASSLTAHEQYF
TRBV20-1	TRBJ1-4	CSAGIPGGTTNEKLFF
TRBV6-5	TRBJ1-5	CASSTTGVGMAQHF
TRBV4-1	TRBJ2-7	CASSQADSGGYEQYF
TRBV11-1	TRBJ2-1	CASEGYNEQFF
TRBV19	TRBJ2-3	CASSSGQGGTDTQYF
TRBV28	TRBJ1-2	CATLRPRPYGYTF
TRBV15	TRBJ1-6	CATRRGDRDNSPLHF
TRBV3-1	TRBJ2-1	CASSLNLAGGYNEQFF
TRBV7-3	TRBJ2-3	CASSPGQIANTDTQYF
TRBV13	TRBJ2-7	CASSPEGGHNREQYF
TRBV28	TRBJ1-5	CASAGGASNQPQHF
TRBV4-1	TRBJ2-3	CASSFIKTSPTQYF
TRBV9	TRBJ2-7	CASSVGGSYEQYF
TRBV4-3	TRBJ2-1	CASSQLTGPHEQFF
TRBV7-8	TRBJ2-1	CASSLASNSYNEQFF
TRBV7-2	TRBJ2-1	CASSLVAIRGGYNEQFF
TRBV12-3/TRBV12-4	TRBJ2-3	CASSHDLPTDTQYF
TRBV4-1	TRBJ1-3	CASSQVTPPGNTIYF
TRBV7-2	TRBJ2-3	CASSRQAGRDTQYF
TRBV12-3/TRBV12-4	TRBJ2-7	CASSSTGTHEQYF
TRBV7-2	TRBJ1-2	CASTYSGQRYTF